The 13 T cell receptor beta chains below all came from one sample that was sequenced in a study of T cells in Graves' hyperthyroidism and ophthalmopathy (dated by TCRdb to between 2018 and 2021). The library was generated by multiplex PCR. Sequencing used an Illumina HiSeq 2000. The TCR beta CDR3 regions were amplified from RNA transcripts. The first round of RT-PCR for the TCR CDR3 was performed with the HTBI primer set and the Qiagen OneStep RT-PCR kit. The public reads were reanalyzed by TCRdb: fastp trimming at Q25, MiXCR alignment, in-frame beta chains only. Under each unique CDR3 protein, matching rows form one entry showing the most common genes and DNA. This sample lists approximately 400,000 distinct CDR3 sequences; about 18% were detected once. The top ten hold around 4% of the sample. The sequenced sample consisted of blood. The receptors here all came from a woman aged 18-30 years with Graves' hyperthyroidism.

This clonotype showed up many times. DNA for the CDR3: TGTGCCAGCAGTTTAGCGCGTCGGGCGCCCACCATATATTTT. Protein sequence: CASSLARRAPTIYF. The V and J genes are TRBV12-3 or TRBV12-4 and TRBJ1-3, with D unresolved. The V end was cut by 0 bases, the J end by 9 bases, with 12 bases between. This CDR3 has 14 amino acids.

This clonotype has a count of ten or more. The chain joins TRBV7-8 to TRBJ2-7; perhaps TRBD2 as D (5 bases). Trimming cost V 7 bases and J 3 bases, with 16 bases left between them. Germline V gives CDR1 SGHVS, CDR2 FQNEAQ. CDR3 length: 14 residues. CDR3 in DNA: TGTGCCAGCACCCTCCTACCGGGAAACTACGAGCAGTACTTC. It yields the protein CASTLLPGNYEQYF. Based on the CDR3 plus reference TRBV7-8 and TRBJ2-7, the full variable domain is GAGVSQSPRYKVAKRGQDVALRCDPISGHVSLFWYQQALGQGPEFLTYFQNEAQLDKSGLPSDRFFAERPEGSVSTLKIQRTQQEDSAVYLCASTLLPGNYEQYFGPGTRLTVT.

This clonotype showed up many times. This rearrangement joins TRBV5-1 to TRBJ2-2; 7 positions match TRBD1. Germline loops: CDR1 SGHRS, CDR2 YFSETQ. The CDR3 covers 14 residues. J was trimmed by 3 bases and V by 4 bases; bases with no gene match: 3. CDR3 sequence (DNA): TGCGCCAGCAGCATAGGGGGCTACACCGGGGAGCTGTTTTTT. Its protein product is CASSIGGYTGELFF. The variable domain in full, completed from reference TRBV5-1 and TRBJ2-2, reads KAGVTQTPRYLIKTRGQQVTLSCSPISGHRSVSWYQQTPGQGLQFLFEYFSETQRNKGNFPGRFSGRQFSNSRSEMNVSTLELGDSALYLCASSIGGYTGELFFGEGSRLTVL.

This clonotype was detected a few times. The chain uses TRBV27 and TRBJ1-2, with D possibly TRBD1 on 5 matching bases. Germline V lookup: CDR1 MNHEY, CDR2 SMNVEV (reference sequence). The CDR3 sequence is 15 residues long. Trimming removed 2 bases at V and 7 bases at J, with 17 bases between. CDR3 sequence reads: CASSLPPPGLGGYTF. DNA for the CDR3: TGTGCCAGCAGTTTACCCCCGCCGGGACTTGGTGGCTACACCTTC.

This clonotype was seen at least ten times. V gene TRBV20-1 combines with J gene TRBJ1-2; unclear D gene. CDR1 is DFQATT, CDR2 SNEGSKA, per germline (reference sequence). The V end was cut by 5 bases, the J end by 8 bases, with 6 bases between. The CDR3 extends over 9 amino acids. The chain's CDR3 is CSASDGYTF. The DNA for the CDR3 is TGCAGTGCTTCAGACGGCTACACCTTC.

This clonotype was counted a few times. This chain links TRBV6-5 with TRBJ2-7; either TRBD1 or TRBD2 may fit D (6 bases each). Trimming shortened V by 4 bases and J by 2 bases, and 18 bases separated the two germline ends. Germline V gene data show CDR1 as MNHEY and CDR2 as SVGAGI. This CDR3 has 16 amino acids. The CDR3 nucleotides read TGTGCCAGCAGTTTCCCCCCCCCCCGGGGGCCCTACGAGCAGTACTTC. It specifies CASSFPPPRGPYEQYF.

There are many counts of this clonotype. The chain uses TRBV5-1 and TRBJ1-1; no reliable D call. CDR1 is SGHRS, CDR2 YFSETQ, per germline. V gave up 6 bases and J gave up 7 bases, with 13 bases separating them. There are 12 residues in the CDR3. CDR3 amino acids: CASNQEAYEAFF. The CDR3 DNA reads TGCGCCAGCAACCAAGAAGCTTATGAAGCTTTCTTT.

This clonotype was detected ten times or more. The chain joins TRBV7-9 to TRBJ1-1; D remains ambiguous. The CDR3 extends over 14 amino acids. Deletions cut 5 bases from V and 3 bases from J, with 13 bases between. Germline lookup yields CDR1 SEHNR and CDR2 FQNEAQ (reference sequence). CDR3 in amino acids: CASSPNREYTEAFF. In DNA form, the CDR3 reads TGTGCCAGCAGCCCGAATCGGGAGTACACTGAAGCTTTCTTT.

V usage is TRBV12-3 or TRBV12-4 and J usage is TRBJ2-7, with D possibly being TRBD1 (5 bases). Deletions cut 5 bases from V and 0 bases from J, with 14 bases between. The CDR3 consists of 15 residues. The CDR3 is CASSESVDSSYEQYV. The CDR3 DNA reads as TGTGCCAGCAGTGAATCTGTCGACAGCTCCTACGAGCAGTACGTC.

The rearrangement uses TRBV20-1 and TRBJ1-6, with 8 bases identical to TRBD1. The CDR3 runs to 16 residues. The trim removed 2 bases at V and 7 bases at J, leaving 10 bases unmatched. Per the germline V gene, CDR1 is DFQATT and CDR2 is SNEGSKA (reference sequence). In DNA form, the CDR3 reads TGCAGTGCTAGAAATCCGACAGGGGTAGAAAATTCACCCCTCCACTTT. Translation: CSARNPTGVENSPLHF.

This clonotype has at least ten counts. The rearrangement links TRBV15 to TRBJ1-2; tentatively, D is TRBD1 (6 bases). In germline, CDR1 is LNHNV, CDR2 YYDKDF (reference sequence). V shed 1 base and J shed 8 bases, with 20 bases lying between them. The CDR3 contains 16 residues. The DNA for the CDR3 is TGTGCCACCAGCAGAGGGGGGGCCTCGTTTCCCTGGGGCTACACCTTC. It translates to CATSRGGASFPWGYTF.

At least ten counts were recorded for this clonotype. This chain joins TRBV5-1 and TRBJ2-7, with D possibly being TRBD2 (5 bases). The CDR3 sequence is 13 residues long. Trimming removed 5 bases at V and 9 bases at J, with 18 bases between. Germline values: CDR1 SGHRS, CDR2 YFSETQ. CDR3 sequence: CASRLRTGEGQYF. The CDR3 nucleotides are TGCGCCAGCAGGCTTAGGACCGGTGAGGGGCAGTACTTC.

This clonotype was recorded at least ten times. This CDR3 reads CASSQRDAAYEQYF. The CDR3 DNA reads as TGTGCCAGCAGCCAAAGGGACGCCGCCTACGAGCAGTACTTC. V and J are TRBV3-1 and TRBJ2-7, with D perhaps assigned TRBD1 or TRBD2 (5 bases each). Deletions cut 2 bases from V and 2 bases from J, with 10 bases between. From germline, CDR1 is LGHDT and CDR2 YNNKEL (reference sequence). The length of the CDR3 is 14 residues.